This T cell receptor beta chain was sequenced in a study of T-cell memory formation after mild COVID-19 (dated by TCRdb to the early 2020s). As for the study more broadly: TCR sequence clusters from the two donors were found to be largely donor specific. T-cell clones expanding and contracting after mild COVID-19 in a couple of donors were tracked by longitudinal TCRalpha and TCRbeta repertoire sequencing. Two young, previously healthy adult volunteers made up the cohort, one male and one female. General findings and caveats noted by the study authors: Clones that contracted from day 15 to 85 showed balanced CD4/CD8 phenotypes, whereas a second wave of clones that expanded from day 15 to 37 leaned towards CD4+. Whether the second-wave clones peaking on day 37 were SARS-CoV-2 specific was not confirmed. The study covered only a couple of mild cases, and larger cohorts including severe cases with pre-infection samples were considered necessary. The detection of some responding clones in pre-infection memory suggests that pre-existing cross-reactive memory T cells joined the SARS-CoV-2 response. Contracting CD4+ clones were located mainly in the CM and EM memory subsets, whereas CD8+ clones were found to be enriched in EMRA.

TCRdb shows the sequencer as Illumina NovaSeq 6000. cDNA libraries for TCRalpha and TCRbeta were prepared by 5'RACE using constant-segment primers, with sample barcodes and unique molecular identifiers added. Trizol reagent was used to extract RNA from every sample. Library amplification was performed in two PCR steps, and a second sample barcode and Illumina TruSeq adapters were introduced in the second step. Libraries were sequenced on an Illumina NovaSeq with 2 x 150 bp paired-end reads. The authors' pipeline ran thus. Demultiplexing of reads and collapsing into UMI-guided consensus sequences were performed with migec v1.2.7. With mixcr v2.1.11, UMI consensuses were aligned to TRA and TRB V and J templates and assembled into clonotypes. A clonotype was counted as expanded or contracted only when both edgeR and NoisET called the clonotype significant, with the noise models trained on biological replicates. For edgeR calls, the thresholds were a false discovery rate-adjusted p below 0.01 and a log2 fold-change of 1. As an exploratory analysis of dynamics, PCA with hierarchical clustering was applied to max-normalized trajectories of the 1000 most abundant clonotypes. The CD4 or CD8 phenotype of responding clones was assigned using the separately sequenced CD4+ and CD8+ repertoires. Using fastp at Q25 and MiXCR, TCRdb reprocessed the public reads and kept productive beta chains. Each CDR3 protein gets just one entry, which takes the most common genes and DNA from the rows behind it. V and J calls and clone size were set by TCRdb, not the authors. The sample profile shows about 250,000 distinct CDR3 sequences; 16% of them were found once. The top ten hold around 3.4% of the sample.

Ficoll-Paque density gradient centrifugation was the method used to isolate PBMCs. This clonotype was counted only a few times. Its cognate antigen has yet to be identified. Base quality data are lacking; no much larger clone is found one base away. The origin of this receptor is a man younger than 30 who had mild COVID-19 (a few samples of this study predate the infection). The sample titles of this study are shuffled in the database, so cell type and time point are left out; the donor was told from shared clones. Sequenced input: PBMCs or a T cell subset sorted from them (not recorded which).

The nucleotides are TGTGCCAGCAGACCAGGACTAGCGGGGGCTCTTCCTAACGAGCAGTACTTC. It specifies CASRPGLAGALPNEQYF. This chain is built from TRBV6-1 and TRBJ2-7; TRBD2 fits 13 bases in the junction. V trim: 6 bases; J trim: 5 bases; unmatched bases: 13. The CDR3 numbers 17 residues from cysteine through phenylalanine. Kept here is only the CDR3 DNA, which spans 51 bases and is read in frame from base 1. Reading the germline V gene gives CDR1 MNHNS and CDR2 SASEGT.